Described below is a single T cell receptor (beta chain) sequence and its context. Germline V gene lookup returns CDR1 SQVTM and CDR2 ANQGSEA. The length of the CDR3 is 15 residues. V was shortened by 4 bases and J by 4 bases, with 20 bases between the two germline ends. This specimen belongs to a study of T cells in Graves' hyperthyroidism and ophthalmopathy. Criteria for exclusion of patients were uncontrolled infection, other autoimmune disease, pregnancy or lactation. Diagnoses rested on clinical symptoms, serum thyroxine and TRAb, thyroid ultrasound and orbital computed tomography. TCR beta CDR3 regions were amplified from RNA. An initial round of RT-PCR targeting the TCR CDR3 relied on the HTBI primer set. TCRdb independently ran MiXCR on the multiplex PCR reads; one entry per CDR3 protein. Among 480,000 or so distinct CDR3 sequences listed, around 43% were seen once.

Sequencing was performed on peripheral blood or thyroid tissue (not recorded which). The sequence came from an adult woman with Graves' disease, either hyperthyroidism or ophthalmopathy (not recorded which). The genes are TRBV29-1 and TRBJ2-7, with D possibly matching TRBD2 (6 bases). CDR3 region: CSVANTGGTVYEQYF. CDR3 bases: TGCAGCGTTGCTAACACCGGGGGAACAGTGTACGAGCAGTACTTC.